One and the same sample provided the 25 T cell receptor beta chains below, sequenced in a study of shared clonotypes between healthy human individuals. The protocol was immunoSEQ multiplex PCR, while the TCRdb copy is restricted to in-frame clones and leaves out a portion. The sample comprises some 660,000 clones, 73% of which are singletons, and 1.5% to 2% rests with the top ten. Sequencing used memory CD4+ T cells sorted from blood. Subset here: CD45RA-negative fraction. All receptors come from a woman aged 25-40 years in good health.

This clone occurred many times. J is TRBJ1-1 and V is TRBV2, with 7 bases identical to TRBD1. Trimming removed 5 bases from V and 4 bases from J; junction bases left unmatched: 10. This CDR3 has 15 amino acids. CDR1 SNHLY and CDR2 FYNNEI come from the germline V gene. In nucleotides, the CDR3 is TGTGCCAGCAGTCCGATGGGGACAGCCGGCACTGAAGCTTTCTTT. This translates into CASSPMGTAGTEAFF.

This clone was seen a single time. J is TRBJ1-4 and V is TRBV6-5; the match to TRBD1 covers 9 bases. V lost 7 bases and J lost 8; bases outside the gene matches: 8. This CDR3 is 14 amino acids long. Germline lookup yields CDR1 MNHEY and CDR2 SVGAGI. The CDR3, as DNA: TGTGCCAGCACTCGGACAGGGGCGGGAGAAAAACTGTTTTTT. As protein: CASTRTGAGEKLFF.

The rearrangement links TRBV28 to TRBJ2-3, with D perhaps matching TRBD2 (7 bases). The V gene's germline CDR1 is MDHEN and CDR2 SYDVKM. The V end was cut by 3 bases, the J end by 1 base, with 17 bases between. The CDR3 spans 17 residues. The CDR3 DNA sequence: TGTGCCAGCAGTTTTGGCGAGGGAGGGGGGGGCACAGATACGCAGTATTTT. Translation: CASSFGEGGGGTDTQYF.

The gene calls are TRBV19 and TRBJ1-1; D may be TRBD1 (5 bases). The CDR3 covers 13 residues. CDR1 is LNHDA and CDR2 is SQIVND in the germline V gene (reference sequence). V was pared by 7 bases and J by 3 bases, with 12 bases between. CDR3 protein: CASTRGRYTEAFF. CDR3 DNA: TGTGCCAGTACCCGGGGGAGGTACACTGAAGCTTTCTTT.

The rearrangement joins TRBV10-2 to TRBJ2-1; 8 bases match TRBD2. Germline CDR1 reads WSHSY; CDR2 reads SAAADI. V shed 4 bases, J shed 6 bases, and the junction held 2 bases outside the gene matches. The CDR3 is 13 amino acids. CDR3 residues: CASSVLAGNEQFF. The CDR3 nucleotides are TGCGCCAGCAGTGTCCTAGCGGGCAATGAGCAGTTCTTC.

This clone was counted between two and nine times. CDR3: CASSFANDGTDTQYF. In DNA form, the CDR3 reads TGCGCCAGCAGCTTCGCCAACGACGGAACAGATACGCAGTATTTT. The V and J genes are TRBV5-1 and TRBJ2-3; D is unclear. Per germline, CDR1 SGHRS and CDR2 YFSETQ. Trimming stripped 2 bases from V and 3 bases from J, with 13 bases between. The CDR3 extends over 15 amino acids.

The V gene is TRBV27, the J gene TRBJ2-5, with TRBD1 matching over 10 bases. The CDR3 runs 14 residues. J gave up 1 base and V 7 bases, and 3 bases lay outside the gene matches. Germline lookup yields CDR1 MNHEY and CDR2 SMNVEV (reference sequence). The CDR3 region is CASKRDRGQETQYF. The CDR3, as DNA: TGTGCCAGCAAACGGGACAGGGGCCAAGAGACCCAGTACTTC.

The chain uses TRBV10-3 and TRBJ2-7, with 10 bases fitting TRBD1. Germline V lookup: CDR1 ENHRY, CDR2 SYGVKD. Germline trimming cut 3 bases from V and 2 bases from J; bases unmatched to any gene: 1. The CDR3 has 14 amino acids. CDR3 sequence (DNA): TGTGCCATCAGTGAAGACAGGGGGCCCTACGAGCAGTACTTC. It specifies CAISEDRGPYEQYF.

This clone was seen a few times. Other DNA sequences within the sample encode an identical CDR3. The chain has TRBV5-1 and TRBJ2-1; 10 bases are a match to TRBD2. This CDR3 spans 15 amino acids. J lost 3 bases, V lost 3 bases, and 3 bases had no gene match. CDR1 and CDR2 (germline): SGHRS, YFSETQ. The CDR3 here is CASSSSSGSYNEQFF. CDR3 bases: TGCGCCAGCAGCTCCTCTAGCGGGAGCTACAATGAGCAGTTCTTC.

This clone was recorded a few times. The V call is TRBV5-4, the J call TRBJ1-2; 10 nucleotides match TRBD1. Germline trimming cut 0 bases from V and 4 bases from J; bases unmatched to any gene: 6. Germline-derived CDR1 and CDR2 are SGHNT and YYREEE (reference sequence). The length of the CDR3 is 16 residues. The CDR3 nucleotides are TGTGCCAGCAGCTTGGGGACAGGGGGTTCGGGCTATGGCTACACCTTC. Encoded protein: CASSLGTGGSGYGYTF.

This clone occurred a few times. V usage is TRBV6-1 and J usage is TRBJ1-6, with D maybe TRBD1 (6 bases). The length of the CDR3 is 18 residues. From germline, CDR1 is MNHNS and CDR2 SASEGT. The V end lost 1 base, the J end lost 2 bases, and 15 bases lay between the germline ends. CDR3 region: CASSEVGATNTYNSPLHF. CDR3 coding DNA: TGTGCCAGCAGTGAAGTGGGGGCGACTAACACCTATAATTCACCCCTCCACTTT.

The chain combines TRBV7-2 with TRBJ2-1; D remains ambiguous. The germline gives CDR1 SGHTA, CDR2 FQGNSA. This CDR3 has 15 amino acids. V was clipped by 10 bases and J by 0 bases, with 16 bases between them. The CDR3 loop is CATATAKSSYNEQFF. The CDR3 DNA reads TGTGCCACCGCGACTGCAAAAAGCTCCTACAATGAGCAGTTCTTC. Together with reference TRBV7-2 and TRBJ2-1, the CDR3 gives the full variable domain: GAGVSQSPSNKVTEKGKDVELRCDPISGHTALYWYRQSLGQGLEFLIYFQGNSAPDKSGLPSDRFSAERTGGSVSTLTIQRTQQEDSAVYLCATATAKSSYNEQFFGPGTRLTVL.

The V gene is TRBV7-9, the J gene TRBJ1-4; no clear D gene. The CDR3 extends over 17 amino acids. From germline, CDR1 is SEHNR and CDR2 FQNEAQ (reference sequence). Trimming cost V 2 bases and J 6 bases, with 19 bases left between them. The CDR3 DNA follows: TGTGCCAGCAGCTTACAGTCCATGACGGGAGGCGATGAAAAACTGTTTTTT. It encodes CASSLQSMTGGDEKLFF.

The rearrangement links TRBV14 to TRBJ2-3; no clear D gene. The V and J ends lost 4 bases and 3 bases respectively, with 5 bases between them. Germline values: CDR1 SGHDN, CDR2 FVKESK. The CDR3 extends over 12 amino acids. The CDR3 reads CASSRVTDTQYF. The CDR3 region has the DNA TGTGCCAGCAGCCGGGTGACAGATACGCAGTATTTT. Together with reference TRBV14 and TRBJ2-3, the CDR3 gives the full variable domain: EAGVTQFPSHSVIEKGQTVTLRCDPISGHDNLYWYRRVMGKEIKFLLHFVKESKQDESGMPNNRFLAERTGGTYSTLKVQPAELEDSGVYFCASSRVTDTQYFGPGTRLTVL.

Turning to this clone: The same CDR3 can be traced to other DNA sequences in this sample. The V call is TRBV5-1, the J call TRBJ1-1, with D possibly matching TRBD1 (5 bases). This CDR3 region has 14 residues. V was trimmed by 2 bases and J by 1 base, leaving 9 bases between them. Germline V lookup: CDR1 SGHRS, CDR2 YFSETQ. The CDR3 DNA reads TGCGCCAGCAGCTTTCAGGGAGAGAACACTGAAGCTTTCTTT. Protein product: CASSFQGENTEAFF.

As concerns this clone: Additional DNA sequences in this sample encode the identical CDR3. This chain joins TRBV30 and TRBJ2-3, with D hard to call. V gave up 0 bases and J gave up 6 bases, with 4 bases separating them. Germline lookup yields CDR1 GTSNPN and CDR2 SVGIG (reference sequence). The CDR3 sequence is 11 residues long. This CDR3 reads CAWSVSDTQYF. CDR3 nucleotides: TGTGCCTGGAGTGTTTCGGATACGCAGTATTTT.

The chain carries TRBV6-1 and TRBJ2-1; a weak D match, TRBD2 (6 bases). The CDR3 loop spans 14 amino acids. V gave up 7 bases and J gave up 1 base, with 11 bases separating them. Germline assignment: CDR1 MNHNS and CDR2 SASEGT. The CDR3 sequence is CASKVGGSYNEQFF. In DNA form, the CDR3 reads TGTGCCAGCAAGGTCGGGGGATCCTACAATGAGCAGTTCTTC.

The chain uses TRBV27 and TRBJ1-5; D ambiguous. Germline CDR1 MNHEY, CDR2 SMNVEV (reference sequence). V lost 3 bases and J lost 9, with 12 bases in between. The CDR3 runs to 13 residues. The CDR3 region is CASSLVGGMPQHF. The CDR3 DNA reads as TGTGCCAGCAGTTTGGTCGGCGGGATGCCCCAGCATTTT.

A few counts support this clone. CDR3: CARSSTMDRGDSKNIQYF. The CDR3 DNA follows: TGTGCCAGAAGCTCCACTATGGACAGGGGGGATTCCAAAAACATTCAGTACTTC. This chain links TRBV5-3 with TRBJ2-4; the match to TRBD1 covers 10 bases. TRBV5-3 is identified as an open reading frame with a role that is uncertain. Trimming removed 3 bases from V and 2 bases from J; junction bases left unmatched: 11. This CDR3 has 18 amino acids.

In nucleotides, the CDR3 is TGTGCCAGCAGTTTATCGGTCAGGTCTACCTACGAGCAGTACTTC. It codes for CASSLSVRSTYEQYF. The rearrangement links TRBV27 to TRBJ2-7; D is unresolved. This CDR3 has 15 residues. Germline CDR1 and CDR2: MNHEY and SMNVEV (reference sequence). V was clipped by 0 bases and J by 2 bases, with 11 bases between them.

The chain recombines TRBV29-1 with TRBJ2-7; D is possibly TRBD2 (6 bases). Germline V gives CDR1 SQVTM, CDR2 ANQGSEA. With 5 bases removed from V and 6 bases from J, the gap between germline ends came to 20 bases. The CDR3 runs 14 residues. CDR3 sequence (DNA): TGCAGCGTTCTAATTTACGGGAGCTCTCGCGAGCAGTACTTC. Residues: CSVLIYGSSREQYF.

The chain links TRBV28 to TRBJ1-5; D possibly corresponds to TRBD1 (5 bases). The germline V and J ends were trimmed by 7 bases and 1 base, with 11 bases remaining between them. Germline CDR1 MDHEN, CDR2 SYDVKM. CDR3 length: 14 residues. CDR3 sequence: CASNRGSSNQPQHF. CDR3 in DNA: TGTGCCAGCAATAGGGGATCGAGCAATCAGCCCCAGCATTTT.

This clone occurred a few times. V and J are TRBV27 and TRBJ1-2, with 8 bases lining up with TRBD1. Trimming at V came to 3 bases and at J to 7 bases, leaving 4 bases not matched to a gene. CDR3 length: 13 residues. Germline CDR1 and CDR2: MNHEY and SMNVEV (reference sequence). The CDR3 sequence: CASSFRTGLGYTF. In DNA form, the CDR3 reads TGTGCCAGCAGTTTTAGGACAGGGCTTGGCTACACCTTC.

The chain recombines TRBV6-6 with TRBJ2-2, with D tentatively TRBD1 (6 bases). Between the trimmed V and J ends, which lost 0 bases and 6 bases, there was a span of 14 bases. The CDR3 has 16 amino acids. Germline V gives CDR1 MNHNY, CDR2 SVGAGI (reference sequence). Here the CDR3 DNA reads TGTGCCAGCAGTTACTCGGGGGCAGGGGCGGCCGGGGAGCTGTTTTTT. Translated, it gives CASSYSGAGAAGELFF.

The rearrangement uses TRBV27 and TRBJ2-6; TRBD2 matches at 14 bases. Germline V CDR1 and CDR2: MNHEY, SMNVEV (reference sequence). The CDR3 sequence is 18 residues long. J lost 4 bases, V lost 6 bases, and 8 bases had no gene match. CDR3 sequence: CASSPGLAGVRGANVLTF. The CDR3 coding sequence is TGTGCCAGCAGCCCGGGACTAGCGGGAGTGCGAGGGGCCAACGTCCTGACTTTC.